This T cell receptor (beta chain) was recovered during a study of T cell repertoires in cytomegalovirus infection. Across the whole study: Both a matching HLA type and CMV infection were indicated by public TCR beta signatures.

TCRdb independently ran MiXCR on the reads; one entry per CDR3 protein. The top ten clones hold about 2.8% of a sample with roughly 760,000 distinct CDR3 sequences, approximately 40% of them seen once. Notes on this clonotype: Antigen unknown.

Study-wide results and caveats: Public TCR beta family frequency separated CMV-and-HLA carriers, including in an independent cohort. HLA-C-restricted CMV clonotypes gave the most frequent clonotype in two of eight donors.

Between the trimmed V and J ends, which lost 4 bases and 0 bases, there was a span of 6 bases. Germline V gene data show CDR1 as SGHKS and CDR2 as YYEKEE (reference sequence). The CDR3 has 13 amino acids. The sequence came from a human donor in good health (CMV status not recorded). Some clones in this sample may be carry-over from other donors' samples. The chain employs TRBV5-5 and TRBJ2-3; D ambiguous. The specimen sequenced was PBMCs. CDR3 DNA: TGTGCCAGCAGCCACGGTAGCACAGATACGCAGTATTTT. Its translation is CASSHGSTDTQYF.